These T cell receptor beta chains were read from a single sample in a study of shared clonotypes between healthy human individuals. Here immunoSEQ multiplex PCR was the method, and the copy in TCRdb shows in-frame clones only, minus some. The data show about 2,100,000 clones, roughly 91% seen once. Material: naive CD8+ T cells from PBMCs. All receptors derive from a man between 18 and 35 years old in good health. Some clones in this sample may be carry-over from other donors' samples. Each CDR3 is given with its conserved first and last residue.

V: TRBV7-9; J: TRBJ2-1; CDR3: CASRGVGNEQFF
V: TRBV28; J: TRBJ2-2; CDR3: CASSLFGGSNTGELFF
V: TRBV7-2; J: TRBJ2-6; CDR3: CASSLGLRSSGANVLTF
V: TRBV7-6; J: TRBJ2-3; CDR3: CASSPTWTSGRAPDTQYF
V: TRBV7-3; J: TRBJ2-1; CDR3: CASSLIGAGSKYNEQFF
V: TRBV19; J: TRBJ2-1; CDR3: CASSIGGGSEQFF
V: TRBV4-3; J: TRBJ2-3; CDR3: CASSQDPSGTDTQYF
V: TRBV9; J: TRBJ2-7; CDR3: CASSTTSAYEQYF
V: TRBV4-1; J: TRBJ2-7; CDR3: CASSLDTDYEQYF
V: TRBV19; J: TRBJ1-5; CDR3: CASTSPGVSNQPQHF
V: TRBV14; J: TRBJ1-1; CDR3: CASSQTGRATEAFF
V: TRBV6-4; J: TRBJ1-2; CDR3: CASSEGTGVGYTF
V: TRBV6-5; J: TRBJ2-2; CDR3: CASSHTSGNTGELFF
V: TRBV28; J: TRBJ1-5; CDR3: CASSFENLDQPQHF
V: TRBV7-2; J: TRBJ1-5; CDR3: CASSLEGVNQPQHF
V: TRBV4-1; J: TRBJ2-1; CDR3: CASSFGSGRSGEQFF
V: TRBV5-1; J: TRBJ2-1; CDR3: CASSFIPTSIAEQFF
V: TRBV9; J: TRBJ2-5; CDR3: CASSAEQTQYF
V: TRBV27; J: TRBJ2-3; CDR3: CASSPLSPTSTDTQYF
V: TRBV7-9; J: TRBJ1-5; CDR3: CASSSSQGGQPQHF
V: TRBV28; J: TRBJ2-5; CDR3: CASSLWVVGETQYF
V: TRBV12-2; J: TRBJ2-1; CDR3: CASRSVVIVGLADLESYNEQFF
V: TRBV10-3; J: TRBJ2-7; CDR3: CAISEGWEQYF
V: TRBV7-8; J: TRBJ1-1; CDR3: CASSSPGWGRDEAFF
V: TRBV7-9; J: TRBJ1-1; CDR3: CASSFGNTEAFF
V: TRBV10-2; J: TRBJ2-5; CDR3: CASSVIGTHRMETQYF
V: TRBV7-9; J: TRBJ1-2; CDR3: CASSYWGQGLDGYTF
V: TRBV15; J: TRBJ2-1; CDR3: CATSRDRFVVENEQFF
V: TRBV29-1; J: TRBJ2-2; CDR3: CSGTATTGELFF
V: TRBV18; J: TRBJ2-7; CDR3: CASSPRGLAAPYEQYF
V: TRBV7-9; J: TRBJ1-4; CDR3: CASSQTATNEKLFF
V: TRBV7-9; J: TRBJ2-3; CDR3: CASSRGMRTDTQYF
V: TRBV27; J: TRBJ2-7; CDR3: CASSFARSSYEQYF
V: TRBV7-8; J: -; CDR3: CASSLGTSSYEQYF
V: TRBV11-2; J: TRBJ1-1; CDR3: CASSLRQGNTEAFF
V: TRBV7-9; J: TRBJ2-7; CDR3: CASSLGVDEQYF
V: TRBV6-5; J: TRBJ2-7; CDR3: CASSYSATSVSYEQYF
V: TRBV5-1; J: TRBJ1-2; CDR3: CASSPPDRAHGYTF
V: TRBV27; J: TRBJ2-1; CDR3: CASSLQLLTSGAYNEQFF
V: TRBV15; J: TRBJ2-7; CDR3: CATSPRAGYEQYF
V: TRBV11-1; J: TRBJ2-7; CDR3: CASSVGTGAYEQYF